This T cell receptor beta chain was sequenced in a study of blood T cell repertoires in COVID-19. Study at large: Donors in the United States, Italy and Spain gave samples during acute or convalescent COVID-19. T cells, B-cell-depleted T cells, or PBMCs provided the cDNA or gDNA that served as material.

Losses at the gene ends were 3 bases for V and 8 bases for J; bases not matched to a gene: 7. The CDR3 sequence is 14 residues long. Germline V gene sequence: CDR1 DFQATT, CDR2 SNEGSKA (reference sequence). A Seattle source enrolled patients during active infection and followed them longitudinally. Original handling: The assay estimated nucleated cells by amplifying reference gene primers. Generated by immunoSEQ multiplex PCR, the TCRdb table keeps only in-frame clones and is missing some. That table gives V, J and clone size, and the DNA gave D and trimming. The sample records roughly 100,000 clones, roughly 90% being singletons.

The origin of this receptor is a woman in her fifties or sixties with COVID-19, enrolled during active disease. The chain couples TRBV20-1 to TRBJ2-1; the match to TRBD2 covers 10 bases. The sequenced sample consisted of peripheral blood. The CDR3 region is CSASRLAGDYEQFF. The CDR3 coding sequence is TGCAGTGCTAGTCGGCTAGCGGGGGATTATGAGCAGTTCTTC.